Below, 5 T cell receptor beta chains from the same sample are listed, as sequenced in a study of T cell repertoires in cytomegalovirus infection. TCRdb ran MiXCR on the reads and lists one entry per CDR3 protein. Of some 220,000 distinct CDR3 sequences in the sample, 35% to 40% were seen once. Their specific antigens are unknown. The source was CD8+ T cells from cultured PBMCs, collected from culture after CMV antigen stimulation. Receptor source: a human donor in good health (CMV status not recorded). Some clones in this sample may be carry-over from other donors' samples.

CDR3 sequence: CASSQEPQGAEAFF. DNA for the CDR3: TGCGCCAGCAGCCAAGAGCCACAGGGGGCTGAAGCTTTCTTT. The gene calls are TRBV4-1 and TRBJ1-1; TRBD1 matches 8 bases. CDR1 and CDR2 (germline): MGHRA, YSYEKL. The CDR3 covers 14 residues. The J segment lost 6 bases and the V segment lost 0 bases, leaving 3 bases of the junction unmatched.

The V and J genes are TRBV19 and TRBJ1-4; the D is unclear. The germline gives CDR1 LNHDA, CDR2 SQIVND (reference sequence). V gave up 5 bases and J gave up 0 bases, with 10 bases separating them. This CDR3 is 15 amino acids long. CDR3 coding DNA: TGTGCCAGTAGTCCTCCAGTAACAACTAATGAAAAACTGTTTTTT. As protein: CASSPPVTTNEKLFF. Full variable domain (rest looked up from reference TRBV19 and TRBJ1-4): DGGITQSPKYLFRKEGQNVTLSCEQNLNHDAMYWYRQDPGQGLRLIYYSQIVNDFQKGDIAEGYSVSREKKESFPLTVTSAQKNPTAFYLCASSPPVTTNEKLFFGSGTQLSVL.

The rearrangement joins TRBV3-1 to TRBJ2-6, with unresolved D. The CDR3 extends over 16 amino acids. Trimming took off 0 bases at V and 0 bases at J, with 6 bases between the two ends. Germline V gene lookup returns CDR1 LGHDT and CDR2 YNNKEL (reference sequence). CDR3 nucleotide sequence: TGTGCCAGCAGCCAAGATACGGACTCTGGGGCCAACGTCCTGACTTTC. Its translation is CASSQDTDSGANVLTF.

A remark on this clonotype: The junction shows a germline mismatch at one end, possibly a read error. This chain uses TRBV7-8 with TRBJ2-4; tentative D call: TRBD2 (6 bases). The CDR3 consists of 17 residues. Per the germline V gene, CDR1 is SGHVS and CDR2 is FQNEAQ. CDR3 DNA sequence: TGTGCCAGCAGCTTAGCGCGGGGCCGTAGCTGGAAAAACATTCCGTACTTC. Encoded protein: CASSLARGRSWKNIPYF. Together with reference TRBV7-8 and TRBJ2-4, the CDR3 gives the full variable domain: GAGVSQSPRYKVAKRGQDVALRCDPISGHVSLFWYQQALGQGPEFLTYFQNEAQLDKSGLPSDRFFAERPEGSVSTLKIQRTQQEDSAVYLCASSLARGRSWKNIPYFGAGTRLSVL.

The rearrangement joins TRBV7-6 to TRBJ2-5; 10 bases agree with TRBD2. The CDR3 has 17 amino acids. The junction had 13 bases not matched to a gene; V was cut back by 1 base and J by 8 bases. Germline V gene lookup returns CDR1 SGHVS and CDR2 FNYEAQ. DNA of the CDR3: TGTGCCAGCAGCTTAGAGGTAGCGGGGGGTACTTATGATACCCAGTACTTC. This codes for CASSLEVAGGTYDTQYF.